The entry below gives a single T cell receptor beta chain sequence along with its context. The antigen is unknown. CDR1 and CDR2 (germline): MNHEY, SVGAGI. The CDR3 runs 15 residues. The trim removed 0 bases at V and 6 bases at J, leaving 4 bases unmatched. Sequencing used immunoSEQ multiplex PCR; TCRdb keeps in-frame clones, though not all of them. The repertoire consists of approximately 35,000 clones, with roughly nine tenths occurring once and the leading ten covering about 3.2%. The record originates from a study of multiple sclerosis patients with progressive multifocal leukoencephalopathy. Study-level results: Before and during natalizumab, the clones expanded at PML already existed.

The time point here: time of PML onset. Every listed patient previously received interferon beta; all PML patients were women. T3 refers to blood collected at the onset of PML. The sequence came from a human donor with progressive multifocal leukoencephalopathy. The V gene is TRBV6-5, the J gene TRBJ2-2, with 7 bases that match TRBD2. Sequencing used PBMCs, obtained from a patient treated with natalizumab. The CDR3 DNA sequence: TGTGCCAGCAGTTACTCTGGGGGGGTGGCCGGGGAGCTGTTTTTT. This codes for CASSYSGGVAGELFF.